This TCR beta chain was sequenced for a study of PD-1 blockade in classical Hodgkin lymphoma (dated by TCRdb to about 2020). As for the study more broadly: Nivolumab dosing was 3 mg/kg intravenously every 2 weeks, continuing until either disease progression or unacceptable toxicity. The study used CyTOF and TCR beta sequencing to define a peripheral blood immune signature of response to PD-1 blockade in classical Hodgkin lymphoma.

The Qiagen DNeasy kit was used to extract genomic DNA from unsorted PBMCs and from the negatively selected CD4+ and CD8+ fractions. TCR beta CDR3 regions were amplified by immunoSEQ multiplex PCR using primers annealing to V and J segments. A synthetic immune receptor repertoire was used to minimize amplification bias, and any residual bias was removed computationally once sequencing was done. The study's processing was this. Repertoire diversity was quantified as the Shannon entropy index using custom Python scripts. Unsorted, CD4+ and CD8+ repertoires were examined separately, except in combined analyses, for which CD4+ and CD8+ sequences were merged in silico. A clone counted as expanded when the clone's frequency after treatment rose at least 2-fold relative to C1D1, and clones undetected at baseline were given a pseudocount of 0.5. Clones with 0 or 1 copy at C1D1 were classified as singleton clones, and clones with 2 or more copies were classified as non-singleton clones. Clones expanded in unsorted samples were annotated as CD4+, CD8+ or unknown by matching protein sequences in sorted samples from the same patient. Diversity changes from C1D1 to C4D1 were tested in paired samples using Wilcoxon tests. TCRdb carries this immuneACCESS record with in-frame sequences only. Its versions omit some clonotypes, under half of them owing to an unresolved V gene in the studies checked, with the rest unexplained. V, J and clone size are taken as reported in that table, and D and trimming were inferred from the DNA itself. Across this sample there are fewer than 110,000 clones, with about 89% seen only once. The biggest ten clones account for more than 6.5% of the sample.

Interpreted using the paper, the time point label stands for: cycle 2 day 1 (C2D1) of nivolumab. All trial patients had relapsed after autologous stem cell transplantation, with cohorts A, B and C differing in prior brentuximab vedotin exposure. The trial cohort comprised about 60 patients with relapsed/refractory classical Hodgkin lymphoma whose best overall responses were complete response, partial response or progressive disease. Trial patients were treated with single-agent nivolumab in the multi-cohort phase II CheckMate 205 trial. An independent review committee assessed best overall response using the 2007 International Working Group response criteria. Trial PBMCs were collected just before the start of nivolumab (C1D1) and during therapy at cycle 2 day 1 and cycle 4 day 1. Peripheral blood was collected in 8 mL Vacutainer Cell Preparation Tubes, from which PBMCs were isolated by centrifugation and then cryopreserved.

CDR3 length: 13 amino acids, cysteine to phenylalanine. This entry keeps only the CDR3 DNA: 39 bases, framed from base 1. Here V drops 0 bases and J drops 13 bases, and the junction holds 1 base not matched to any gene. CDR1 and CDR2 (SGHTA, FQGTGA) derive from the germline V gene. With respect to this clone: Its antigen is not yet known. No base qualities exist here, and no much larger clone lies one base off it.

The research as a whole found: The study was restricted to a single clinical trial cohort, and the causes of repertoire differences, possibly disease activity or prior therapy, were left undefined. CD4+ but not CD8+ TCR diversity rose significantly by C4D1 (p=0.0027 vs p=0.16), most apparent in complete responders (p=0.02). Among trial patients, those achieving complete response had baseline diversity similar to that of newly diagnosed patients, while diversity was significantly lower in partial responders and progressors. Newly diagnosed patients were reported to have lower baseline TCR diversity than healthy donors, and relapsed/refractory patients were reported to have lower baseline TCR diversity still. Lower diversity was seen in patients whose nivolumab began less than 1 year after ASCT, and these patients were left out of later analyses so that immune reconstitution would not confound the results.

The sequence is built from TRBV7-3 and TRBJ2-1, and TRBD2 matches 12 of the central bases. The receptor's source is a human donor with classical Hodgkin lymphoma. Material: peripheral blood mononuclear cells (PBMCs), obtained before the second cycle of nivolumab. The DNA reads as follows: TGTGCCAGCAGCTTAACGACTAGCGGGGGACAGTTCTTC. It translates to CASSLTTSGGQFF. The full variable domain, completed from the reference TRBV7-3 and TRBJ2-1 proteins outside the CDR3, reads GAGVSQTPSNKVTEKGKYVELRCDPISGHTALYWYRQSLGQGPEFLIYFQGTGAADDSGLPNDRFFAVRPEGSVSTLKIQRTERGDSAVYLCASSLTTSGGQFFGPGTRLTVL.